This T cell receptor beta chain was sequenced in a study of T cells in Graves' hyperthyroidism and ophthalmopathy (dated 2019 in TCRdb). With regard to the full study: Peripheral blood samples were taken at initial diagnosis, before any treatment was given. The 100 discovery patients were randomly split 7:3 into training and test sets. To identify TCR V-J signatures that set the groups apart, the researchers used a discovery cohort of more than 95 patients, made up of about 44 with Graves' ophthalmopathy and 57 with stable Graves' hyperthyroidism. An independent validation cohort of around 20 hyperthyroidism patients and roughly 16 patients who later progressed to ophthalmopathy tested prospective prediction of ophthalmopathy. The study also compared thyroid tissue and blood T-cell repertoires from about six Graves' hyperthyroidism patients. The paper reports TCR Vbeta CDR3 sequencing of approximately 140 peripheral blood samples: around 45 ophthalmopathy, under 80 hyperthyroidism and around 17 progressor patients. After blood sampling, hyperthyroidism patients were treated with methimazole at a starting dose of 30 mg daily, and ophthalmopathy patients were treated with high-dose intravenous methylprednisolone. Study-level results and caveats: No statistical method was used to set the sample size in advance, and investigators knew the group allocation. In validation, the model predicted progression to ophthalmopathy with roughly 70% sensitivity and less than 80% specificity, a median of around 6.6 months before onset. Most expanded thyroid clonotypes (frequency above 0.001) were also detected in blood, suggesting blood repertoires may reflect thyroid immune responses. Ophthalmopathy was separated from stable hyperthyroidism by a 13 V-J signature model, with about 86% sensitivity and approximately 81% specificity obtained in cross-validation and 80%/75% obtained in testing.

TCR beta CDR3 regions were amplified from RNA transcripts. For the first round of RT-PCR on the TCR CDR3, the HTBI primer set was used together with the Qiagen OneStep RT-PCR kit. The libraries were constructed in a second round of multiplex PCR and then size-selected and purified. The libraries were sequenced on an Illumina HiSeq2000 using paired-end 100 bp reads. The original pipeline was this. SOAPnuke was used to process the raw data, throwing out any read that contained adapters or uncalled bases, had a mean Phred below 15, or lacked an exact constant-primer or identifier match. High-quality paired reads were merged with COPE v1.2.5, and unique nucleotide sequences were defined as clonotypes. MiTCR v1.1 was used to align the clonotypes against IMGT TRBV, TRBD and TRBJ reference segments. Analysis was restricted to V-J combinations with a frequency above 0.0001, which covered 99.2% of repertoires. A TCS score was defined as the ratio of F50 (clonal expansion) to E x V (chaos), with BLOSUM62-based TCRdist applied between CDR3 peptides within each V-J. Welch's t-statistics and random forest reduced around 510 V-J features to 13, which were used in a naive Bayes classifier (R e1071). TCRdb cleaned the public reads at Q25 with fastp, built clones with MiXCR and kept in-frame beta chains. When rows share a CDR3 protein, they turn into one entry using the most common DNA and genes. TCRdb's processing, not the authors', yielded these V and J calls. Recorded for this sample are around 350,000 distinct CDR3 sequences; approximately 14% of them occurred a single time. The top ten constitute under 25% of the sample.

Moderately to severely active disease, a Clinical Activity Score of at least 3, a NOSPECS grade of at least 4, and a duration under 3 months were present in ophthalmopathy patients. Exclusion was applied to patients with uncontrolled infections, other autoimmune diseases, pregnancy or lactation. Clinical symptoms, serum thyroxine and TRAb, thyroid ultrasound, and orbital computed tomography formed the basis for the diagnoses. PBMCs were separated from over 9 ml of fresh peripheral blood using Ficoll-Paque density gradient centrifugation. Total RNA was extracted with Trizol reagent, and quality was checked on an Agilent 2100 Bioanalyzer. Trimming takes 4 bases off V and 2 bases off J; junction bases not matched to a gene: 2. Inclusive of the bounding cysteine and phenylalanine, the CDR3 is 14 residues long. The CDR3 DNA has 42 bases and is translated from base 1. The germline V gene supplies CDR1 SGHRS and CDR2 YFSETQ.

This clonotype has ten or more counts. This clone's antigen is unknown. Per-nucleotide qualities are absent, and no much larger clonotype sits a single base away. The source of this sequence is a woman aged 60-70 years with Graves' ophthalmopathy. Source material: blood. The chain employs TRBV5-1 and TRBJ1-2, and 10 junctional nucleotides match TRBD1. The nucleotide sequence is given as TGCGCCAGCAGCGAGGGACAGGGGAACTATGGCTACACCTTC. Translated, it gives CASSEGQGNYGYTF. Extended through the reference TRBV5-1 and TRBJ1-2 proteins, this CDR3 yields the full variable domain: KAGVTQTPRYLIKTRGQQVTLSCSPISGHRSVSWYQQTPGQGLQFLFEYFSETQRNKGNFPGRFSGRQFSNSRSEMNVSTLELGDSALYLCASSEGQGNYGYTFGSGTRLTVV.